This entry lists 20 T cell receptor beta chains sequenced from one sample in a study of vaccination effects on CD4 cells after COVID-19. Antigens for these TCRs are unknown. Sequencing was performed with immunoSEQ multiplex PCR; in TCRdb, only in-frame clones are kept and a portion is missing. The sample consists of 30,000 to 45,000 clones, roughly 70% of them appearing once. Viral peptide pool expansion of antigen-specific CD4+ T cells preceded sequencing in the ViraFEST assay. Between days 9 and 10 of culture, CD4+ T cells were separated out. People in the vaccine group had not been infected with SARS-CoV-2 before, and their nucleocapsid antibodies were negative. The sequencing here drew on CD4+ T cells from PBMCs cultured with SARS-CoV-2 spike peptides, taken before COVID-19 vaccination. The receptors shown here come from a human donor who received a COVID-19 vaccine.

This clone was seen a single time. This CDR3 is CASSTVAGSTDTQYF. CDR3 nucleotides: TGCGCCAGCAGCACCGTAGCGGGTAGCACAGATACGCAGTATTTT. This chain connects TRBV5-1 to TRBJ2-3; 7 bases match TRBD2. CDR1 and CDR2 from the germline V gene are SGHRS and YFSETQ. With V trimmed by 4 bases and J by 0 bases, 5 bases remained unmatched. The CDR3 totals 15 residues.

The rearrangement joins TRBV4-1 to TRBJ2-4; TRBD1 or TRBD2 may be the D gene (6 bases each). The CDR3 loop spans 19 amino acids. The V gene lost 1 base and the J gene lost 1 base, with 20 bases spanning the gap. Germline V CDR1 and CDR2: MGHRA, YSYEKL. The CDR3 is CASSQALGERGAAKNIQYF. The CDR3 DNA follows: TGCGCCAGCAGCCAAGCGTTGGGGGAGAGGGGGGCCGCCAAAAACATTCAGTACTTC.

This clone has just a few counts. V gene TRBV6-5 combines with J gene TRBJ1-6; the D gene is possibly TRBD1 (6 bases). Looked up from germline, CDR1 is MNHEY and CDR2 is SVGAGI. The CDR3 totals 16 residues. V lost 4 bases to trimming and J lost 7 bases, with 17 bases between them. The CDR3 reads CASSSLRQGRNSPLHF. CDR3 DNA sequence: TGTGCCAGCAGTTCCCTTAGGCAGGGGCGAAATTCACCCCTCCACTTT.

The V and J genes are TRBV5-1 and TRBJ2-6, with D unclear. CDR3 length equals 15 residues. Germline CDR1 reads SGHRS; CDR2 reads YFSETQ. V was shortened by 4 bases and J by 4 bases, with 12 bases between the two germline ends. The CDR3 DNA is TGCGCCAGCAGCGTGTCAAGAGCCGGGGCCAACGTCCTGACTTTC. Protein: CASSVSRAGANVLTF.

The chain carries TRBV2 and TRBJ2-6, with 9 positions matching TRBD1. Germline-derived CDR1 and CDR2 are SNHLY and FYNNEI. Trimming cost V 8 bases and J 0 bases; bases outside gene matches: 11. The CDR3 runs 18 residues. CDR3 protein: CASGYGTGFSSGANVLTF. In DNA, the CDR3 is TGTGCCAGCGGTTACGGGACAGGGTTTTCCTCTGGGGCCAACGTCCTGACTTTC.

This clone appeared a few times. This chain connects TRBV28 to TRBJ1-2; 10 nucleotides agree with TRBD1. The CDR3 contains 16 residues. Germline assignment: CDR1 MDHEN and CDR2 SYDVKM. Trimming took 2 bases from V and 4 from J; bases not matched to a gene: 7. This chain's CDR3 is CASSLPGTGDGYGYTF. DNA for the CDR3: TGTGCCAGCAGTTTACCCGGGACAGGGGACGGCTATGGCTACACCTTC.

In DNA form, the CDR3 reads TGTGCCAGCAGTGTTGACGGATACAATGAGCAGTTCTTC. Amino acid sequence: CASSVDGYNEQFF. The chain recombines TRBV2 with TRBJ2-1; no clear D. Trimming shortened V by 4 bases and J by 4 bases, and 8 bases separated the two germline ends. Germline V gene sequence: CDR1 SNHLY, CDR2 FYNNEI. CDR3 length: 13 residues.

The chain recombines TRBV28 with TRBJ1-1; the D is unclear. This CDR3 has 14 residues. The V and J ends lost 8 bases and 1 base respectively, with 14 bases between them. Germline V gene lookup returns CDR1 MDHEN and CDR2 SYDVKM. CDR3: CASDVKLPNTEAFF. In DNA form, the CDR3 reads TGTGCCAGCGACGTGAAACTCCCGAACACTGAAGCTTTCTTT.

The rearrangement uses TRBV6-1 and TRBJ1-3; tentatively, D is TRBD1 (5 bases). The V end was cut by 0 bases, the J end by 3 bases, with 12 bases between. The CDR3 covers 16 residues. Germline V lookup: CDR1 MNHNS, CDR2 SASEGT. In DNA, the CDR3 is TGTGCCAGCAGTGAAGCTGCGGCAGGGAATGGAAACACCATATATTTT. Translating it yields CASSEAAAGNGNTIYF.

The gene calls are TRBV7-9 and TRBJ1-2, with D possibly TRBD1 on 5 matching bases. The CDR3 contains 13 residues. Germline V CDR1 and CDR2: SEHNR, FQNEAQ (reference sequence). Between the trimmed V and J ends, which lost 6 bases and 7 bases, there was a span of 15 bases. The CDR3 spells CASSSGSGLGYTF. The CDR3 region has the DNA TGTGCCAGCAGTTCAGGGTCGGGTCTTGGCTACACCTTC.

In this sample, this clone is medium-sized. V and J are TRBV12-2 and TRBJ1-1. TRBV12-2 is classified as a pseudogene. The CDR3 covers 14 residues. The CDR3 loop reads CASRPDGENTEAFF. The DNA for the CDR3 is TGTGCAAGTCGCCCGGACGGCGAGAACACTGAAGCTTTCTTT.

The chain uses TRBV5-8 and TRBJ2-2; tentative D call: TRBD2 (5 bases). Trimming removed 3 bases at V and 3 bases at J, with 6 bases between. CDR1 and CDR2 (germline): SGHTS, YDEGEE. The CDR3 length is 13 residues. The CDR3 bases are TGTGCCAGCAGCTGGACTCACACCGGGGAGCTGTTTTTT. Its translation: CASSWTHTGELFF.

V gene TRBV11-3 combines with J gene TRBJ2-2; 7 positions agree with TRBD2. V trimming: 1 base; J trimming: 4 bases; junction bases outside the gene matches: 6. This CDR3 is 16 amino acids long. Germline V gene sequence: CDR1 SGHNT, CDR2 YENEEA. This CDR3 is CASSLGWRERTGELFF. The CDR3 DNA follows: TGTGCCAGCAGCTTAGGCTGGCGGGAGCGCACCGGGGAGCTGTTTTTT.

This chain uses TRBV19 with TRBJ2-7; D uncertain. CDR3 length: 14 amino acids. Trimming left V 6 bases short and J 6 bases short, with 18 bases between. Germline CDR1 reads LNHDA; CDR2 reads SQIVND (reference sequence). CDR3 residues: CASSRMGGVGEQYF. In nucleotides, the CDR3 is TGTGCCAGTAGCCGAATGGGTGGGGTGGGCGAGCAGTACTTC.

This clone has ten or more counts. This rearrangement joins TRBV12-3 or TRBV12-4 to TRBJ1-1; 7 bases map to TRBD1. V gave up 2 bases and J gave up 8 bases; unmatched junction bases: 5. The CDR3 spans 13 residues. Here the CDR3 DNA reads TGTGCCAGCAGTTTAAGGCAGGGGGGAGAAGCTTTCTTT. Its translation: CASSLRQGGEAFF.

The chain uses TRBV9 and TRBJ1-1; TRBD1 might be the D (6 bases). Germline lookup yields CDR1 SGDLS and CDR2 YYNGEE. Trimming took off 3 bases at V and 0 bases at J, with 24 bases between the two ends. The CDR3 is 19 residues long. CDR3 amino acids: CASSAAVRDTLRVNTEAFF. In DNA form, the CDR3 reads TGTGCCAGCAGCGCTGCTGTCAGGGACACCTTGAGGGTGAACACTGAAGCTTTCTTT.

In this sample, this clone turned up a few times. CDR3 nucleotide sequence: TGTGCCAGCGGGGGCTCCTACGAGCAGTACTTC. Residues: CASGGSYEQYF. V is TRBV6-4 and J is TRBJ2-7; D possibly matches TRBD1 or TRBD2 (5 bases each). CDR1 is MRHNA, CDR2 SNTAGT, per germline. This CDR3 spans 11 amino acids. V lost 8 bases and J 0 bases, leaving 5 bases between the germline ends.

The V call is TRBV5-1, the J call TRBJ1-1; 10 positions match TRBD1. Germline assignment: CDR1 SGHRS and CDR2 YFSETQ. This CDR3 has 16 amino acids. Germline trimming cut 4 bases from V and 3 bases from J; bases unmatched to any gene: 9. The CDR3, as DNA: TGCGCCAGCAGCCAAACTCCGACAGGGGGCTACACTGAAGCTTTCTTT. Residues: CASSQTPTGGYTEAFF.

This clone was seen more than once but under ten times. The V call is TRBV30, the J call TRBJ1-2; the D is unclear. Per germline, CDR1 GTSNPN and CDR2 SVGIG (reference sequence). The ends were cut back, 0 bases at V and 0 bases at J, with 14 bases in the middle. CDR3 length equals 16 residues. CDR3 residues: CAWSVLSGLANYGYTF. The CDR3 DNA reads TGTGCCTGGAGTGTACTAAGTGGGTTAGCTAACTATGGCTACACCTTC.

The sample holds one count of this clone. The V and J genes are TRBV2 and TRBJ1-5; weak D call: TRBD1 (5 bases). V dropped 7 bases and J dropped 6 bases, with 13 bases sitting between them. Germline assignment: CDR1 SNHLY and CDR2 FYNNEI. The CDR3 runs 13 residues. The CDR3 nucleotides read TGTGCCAGCACCACAGAGGGGTTTCAGCCCCAGCATTTT. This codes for CASTTEGFQPQHF.